Listed below are T cell receptor beta chains from one sample, sequenced in a study of cytomegalovirus exposure and HLA in healthy donors. Sequencing was performed with immunoSEQ multiplex PCR; in TCRdb, only in-frame clones are kept and a portion is missing. Here the sample spans about 89,000 clones, around nine tenths being singletons. Sequencing used PBMCs. These TCRs come from a man aged 30 to 39 in good health and CMV-seropositive. Each CDR3 is given with its conserved first and last residue. The D gene is left open where the match is weak. Clone size is given for some rows only: seen once, a few or many times, or a class if the clone is expanded.

V gene	J gene	clone size	D gene	CDR3 protein	CDR3 DNA
TRBV2	TRBJ2-7	once	TRBD1	CASSDGAGGLYEQYF	TGTGCCAGCAGTGACGGGGCAGGGGGCTTGTACGAGCAGTACTTC
TRBV5-6	TRBJ2-5	once	.	CASSLAMSKETQYF	TGTGCCAGCAGCTTGGCCATGAGTAAAGAGACCCAGTACTTC
TRBV27	TRBJ2-4	few	.	CASGDSRQNIQYF	TGTGCCAGCGGGGACTCCAGACAAAACATTCAGTACTTC
TRBV2	TRBJ2-7	.	TRBD1	CASSEGPGGSVYEQYF	TGTGCCAGCAGTGAAGGGCCAGGGGGCAGCGTCTACGAGCAGTACTTC
TRBV5-1	TRBJ1-1	.	.	CASSLENSPEAFF	TGCGCCAGCAGCTTGGAAAACAGCCCTGAAGCTTTCTTT
TRBV10-3	TRBJ2-4	once	TRBD1	CATSPGTGGINIQYF	TGTGCCACCTCCCCCGGGACAGGGGGTATAAACATTCAGTACTTC
TRBV28	TRBJ1-4	.	TRBD1	CASSLLGQGGEKLFF	TGTGCCAGCAGTTTACTTGGACAGGGTGGAGAAAAACTGTTTTTT
TRBV19	TRBJ1-5	.	TRBD1	CASSIGTGGNQPQHF	TGTGCCAGTAGTATAGGGACAGGGGGAAATCAGCCCCAGCATTTT
TRBV27	TRBJ2-1	.	.	CASSFHRQKKHNEQFF	TGTGCCAGCAGTTTCCACAGACAGAAAAAGCACAATGAGCAGTTCTTC
TRBV5-1	TRBJ2-1	.	TRBD2	CASSSGLAGGNEQFF	TGCGCCAGCAGCTCAGGACTAGCGGGAGGAAATGAGCAGTTCTTC
TRBV10-1	TRBJ2-2	once	.	CASSEAGNTGELFF	TGCGCCAGCAGTGAGGCCGGGAACACCGGGGAGCTGTTTTTT
TRBV6-6	TRBJ2-3	.	TRBD2	CASSRGADTQYF	TGTGCCAGCTCCCGGGGGGCAGATACGCAGTATTTT
TRBV21-1	TRBJ2-3	once	.	CASSPPYRDIHPDTQYF	TGTGCCAGCAGCCCACCCTACCGGGACATTCATCCAGATACGCAGTATTTT
TRBV10-1	TRBJ2-2	.	TRBD2	CASSDYSLSSGFNTGELFF	TGCGCCAGCAGTGATTATTCGTTGTCTAGCGGGTTCAACACCGGGGAGCTGTTTTTT
TRBV19	TRBJ2-1	.	.	CASSIRGTPSQFF	TGTGCCAGTAGTATCCGGGGGACTCCCTCGCAGTTCTTC
TRBV12-5	TRBJ2-5	.	.	CASAASRQETQYF	TGTGCTAGTGCCGCGTCCCGCCAAGAGACCCAGTACTTC
TRBV4-2	TRBJ2-3	.	.	CASSQLSGVDTQYF	TGTGCCAGCAGCCAACTCTCGGGGGTAGATACGCAGTATTTT
TRBV5-4	TRBJ1-5	.	.	CASSFDSVQPQHF	TGTGCCAGCAGCTTCGACAGTGTTCAGCCCCAGCATTTT
TRBV6-1	TRBJ1-2	.	.	CASSGRNRIYGYTF	TGTGCCAGCAGTGGGAGAAACCGGATCTATGGCTACACCTTC
TRBV5-1	TRBJ2-1	.	TRBD1	CASRPTGAPTLGEQFF	TGCGCCAGCAGGCCGACAGGGGCTCCGACCCTGGGTGAGCAGTTCTTC
TRBV28	TRBJ2-1	few	TRBD2	CASAGGSSHNEQFF	TGTGCCAGCGCGGGAGGGTCTTCCCACAATGAGCAGTTCTTC
TRBV27	TRBJ1-5	.	TRBD1	CASSPDRGYQPQHF	TGTGCCAGCAGTCCAGACAGGGGTTATCAGCCCCAGCATTTT
TRBV5-6	TRBJ1-1	.	.	CASSFGFMNTEAFF	TGTGCCAGCAGCTTCGGGTTTATGAACACTGAAGCTTTCTTT
TRBV18	TRBJ2-2	.	.	CASSRAGANTGELFF	TGTGCCAGCTCACGGGCGGGCGCGAACACCGGGGAGCTGTTTTTT
TRBV6-1	TRBJ1-2	.	TRBD1	CASSDGETLQGVHDYGYTF	TGTGCCAGCAGTGATGGGGAGACACTACAGGGGGTCCATGACTATGGCTACACCTTC
TRBV11-2	TRBJ2-1	.	.	CASSEYNEQFF	TGTGCCAGCAGCGAGTACAATGAGCAGTTCTTC
TRBV5-6	TRBJ2-7	.	TRBD1	CASSLIDRVHEQYF	TGTGCCAGCAGCTTGATCGACAGGGTCCACGAGCAGTACTTC
TRBV30	TRBJ1-1	few	.	CGWGAGVTEAFF	TGTGGATGGGGGGCGGGGGTCACTGAAGCTTTCTTT
TRBV6-1	TRBJ1-4	.	.	CASSEGPGPLFF	TGTGCCAGCAGTGAAGGCCCTGGGCCACTGTTTTTT
TRBV30	TRBJ2-7	.	.	CAWSQSYEQYF	TGTGCCTGGTCCCAGTCCTACGAGCAGTACTTC
TRBV18	TRBJ1-1	.	.	CASSPPSGQGRTEAFF	TGTGCCAGCTCACCACCGTCGGGGCAGGGGCGAACTGAAGCTTTCTTT
TRBV28	TRBJ2-7	.	.	CASSLVFRGTVTSRRDF	TGTGCCAGCAGTTTAGTTTTCCGGGGGACAGTAACTAGCAGGAGAGACTTC
TRBV28	TRBJ2-7	.	TRBD1	CASSRDRATYEQYF	TGTGCCAGCAGTCGGGACAGGGCAACGTACGAGCAGTACTTC
TRBV11-3	TRBJ2-1	few	.	CASSLVGLGGNNEQFF	TGTGCCAGCAGCTTAGTAGGGTTAGGCGGGAACAATGAGCAGTTCTTC
TRBV29-1	TRBJ2-2	.	TRBD1	CSVIRGITGELFF	TGCAGCGTTATCAGGGGGATTACCGGGGAGCTGTTTTTT
TRBV5-1	TRBJ2-7	.	.	CASSLGVTMREQYF	TGCGCCAGCAGCTTGGGAGTTACTATGAGAGAGCAGTACTTC
TRBV15	TRBJ2-6	.	TRBD1	CATSTLQGTGANVLTF	TGTGCCACCAGCACCCTACAGGGGACTGGGGCCAACGTCCTGACTTTC
TRBV4-1	TRBJ1-5	few	.	CASSQVTGGQPQHF	TGCGCCAGCAGCCAAGTTACCGGGGGTCAGCCCCAGCATTTT
TRBV29-1	TRBJ2-7	.	.	CSVGGTSYEQYF	TGCAGCGTTGGGGGCACTTCCTACGAGCAGTACTTC
TRBV27	TRBJ2-5	.	.	CASSLNRLQETQYF	TGTGCCAGCAGTTTAAATCGACTCCAAGAGACCCAGTACTTC
TRBV4-2	TRBJ2-7	.	TRBD1	CASSFRTGTYEQYF	TGTGCCAGCAGCTTCCGGACAGGTACCTACGAGCAGTACTTC
TRBV7-2	TRBJ2-1	.	.	CASSLAASVYNEQFF	TGTGCCAGCAGCTTAGCGGCTAGCGTTTACAATGAGCAGTTCTTC
TRBV28	TRBJ1-5	.	.	CASSPRGTSVNQPQHF	TGTGCCAGCAGCCCTAGAGGGACATCAGTGAATCAGCCCCAGCATTTT
TRBV27	TRBJ2-7	.	.	CASSMAAGSHYEQYF	TGTGCCAGCAGTATGGCGGCAGGGTCGCACTACGAGCAGTACTTC
TRBV10-3	TRBJ2-3	.	TRBD1	CAITGQGPDTQYF	TGTGCCATCACGGGACAGGGCCCAGATACGCAGTATTTT
TRBV10-3	TRBJ1-1	few	.	CAISEEEVQEAFF	TGTGCCATCAGTGAGGAGGAGGTGCAAGAAGCTTTCTTT
TRBV5-8	TRBJ1-2	.	.	CASRFAGPVGYTF	TGTGCCAGCAGGTTCGCAGGGCCCGTGGGCTACACCTTC
TRBV7-9	TRBJ2-3	.	TRBD2	CASSLWRESDTQYF	TGTGCCAGCAGCTTATGGCGGGAGTCAGATACGCAGTATTTT
TRBV29-1	TRBJ2-2	.	TRBD2	CSVEGREKAGELFF	TGCAGCGTTGAGGGGAGGGAGAAGGCCGGGGAGCTGTTTTTT
TRBV2	TRBJ2-7	.	TRBD2	CASSEGTWGTSGTYEQYF	TGTGCCAGCAGTGAAGGGACGTGGGGGACTAGCGGTACCTACGAGCAGTACTTC
TRBV4-1	TRBJ2-3	.	TRBD1	CASSQDPTGGWPDTQYF	TGCGCCAGCAGCCAAGATCCCACAGGGGGTTGGCCAGATACGCAGTATTTT
TRBV14	TRBJ2-1	.	TRBD1	CASSQGRGLHSYNEQFF	TGTGCCAGCAGCCAAGGCAGGGGGCTCCATTCCTACAATGAGCAGTTCTTC
TRBV7-8	TRBJ2-7	.	TRBD2	CASSLSPSGSSNEQYF	TGTGCCAGCAGCTTATCCCCTAGCGGGAGTAGCAACGAGCAGTACTTC